This TCR beta chain was sequenced for a study of cytomegalovirus exposure and HLA in healthy donors (dated by TCRdb to 2015 to 2018). Background on the whole study: According to a later analysis, the 120 validation repertoires were produced on the same platform as the 600 to 850 repertoires of the first cohort. The study combined high-throughput TCR immunosequencing, statistical association of individual TCRs with disease status, and machine learning to predict cytomegalovirus infection status. The study aimed to test whether signatures of past pathogen exposure could be identified by cataloging public T cell receptors. Besides the first cohort of under 700 subjects, a separate validation cohort made up of 120 different subjects was used. What the work shows at the level of the full study, not this receptor alone: Across donors, most TCR sequences were observed very rarely, whereas some public TCRs were present in many individuals. The classifier was reported to diagnose cytomegalovirus status with high specificity and sensitivity in both the original cohort and the validation cohort. A later analysis found that TCRs clustered in the first cohort also tended to co-occur in the 95 to 150 validation repertoires, with 90% to 95% of cluster scores above 0. A total of around 150 TCR beta chains were listed by the study as associated with cytomegalovirus. Three of the identified cytomegalovirus-associated TCR beta chains were confirmed in vitro to be specific for cytomegalovirus antigens. The authors suggested that the approach could potentially be extended to other disease states and immunological phenotypes. The validation cohort had no HLA typing available for a later analysis, so co-occurrence within that cohort was assessed over all 130 or so repertoires.

Points on this clone: No antigen is known for it. No base-level quality is on record; no much larger clone is a single base apart.

Separate from the roughly 700-subject first cohort, the validation cohort of around 130 subjects was the group to which the donors belonged. Reading from cysteine to phenylalanine, the CDR3 counts 16 amino acids. CDR3 DNA is the only sequence kept; it has 48 bases, read in frame from the first base. The germline V gene specifies MDHEN as CDR1 and SYDVKM as CDR2. V and J lose 3 bases and 1 base, and a span of 15 bases separates them. The receptor library was made with the immunoSEQ multiplex PCR assay. On the authors' methods: A statistical classification framework was developed to diagnose cytomegalovirus status using the catalog of TCR beta chain sequences. TCRdb stores this immuneACCESS table with in-frame sequences only. Part of the clones is absent; in the studies checked, under half of the shortfall reflects unresolved V genes, and no reason is known for the rest. The DNA was the basis for D and trimming; V, J and clone size are from that table. The sample table shows about 110,000 clones, and roughly 95% are seen once. 0.67% of the sample lies in the top ten.

The clonotype comes from a woman aged 18-29 years in good health and CMV-seronegative. This sequence uses TRBV28 and TRBJ1-1; no confident D gene assignment can be made. Sequencing used PBMCs. The CDR3 here reads CASSFWREAGNTEAFF. Here is the DNA: TGTGCCAGCAGTTTTTGGAGGGAAGCAGGGAACACTGAAGCTTTCTTT.